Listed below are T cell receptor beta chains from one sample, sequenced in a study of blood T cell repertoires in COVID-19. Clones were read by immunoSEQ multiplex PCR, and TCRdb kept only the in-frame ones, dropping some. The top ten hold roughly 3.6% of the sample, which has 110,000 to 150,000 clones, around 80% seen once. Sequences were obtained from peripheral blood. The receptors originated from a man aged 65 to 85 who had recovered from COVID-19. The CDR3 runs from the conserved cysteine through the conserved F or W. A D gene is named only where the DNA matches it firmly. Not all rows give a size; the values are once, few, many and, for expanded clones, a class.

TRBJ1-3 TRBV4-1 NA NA CASSQAAPGGNTIYF TGCGCCAGCAGCCAAGCCGCCCCGGGTGGAAACACCATATATTTT
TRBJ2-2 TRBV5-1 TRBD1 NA CASSLTGGRTGELFF TGCGCCAGCAGCCTTACAGGGGGTAGGACCGGGGAGCTGTTTTTT
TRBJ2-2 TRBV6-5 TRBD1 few CASSYWTGDTGELFF TGTGCCAGCAGTTACTGGACAGGGGATACCGGGGAGCTGTTTTTT
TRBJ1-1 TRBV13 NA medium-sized CASSLEDGREENTEAFF TGTGCCAGCAGCTTAGAAGACGGCAGGGAGGAGAACACTGAAGCTTTCTTT
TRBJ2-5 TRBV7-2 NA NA CASSPDRQETQYF TGTGCCAGCAGCCCCGACAGGCAGGAGACCCAGTACTTC
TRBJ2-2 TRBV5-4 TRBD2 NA CASSLLTSGTNTGELFF TGTGCCAGCAGCTTATTAACTAGCGGTACGAACACCGGGGAGCTGTTTTTT
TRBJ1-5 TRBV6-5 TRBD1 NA CASRQGASNQPQHF TGTGCCAGTCGACAGGGGGCTAGCAATCAGCCCCAGCATTTT
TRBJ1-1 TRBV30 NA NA CAWSVLLEAFF TGTGCCTGGAGTGTACTCCTAGAAGCTTTCTTT
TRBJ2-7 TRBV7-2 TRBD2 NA CASSLRPGGPNEQYF TGTGCCAGCAGCTTACGCCCGGGAGGGCCGAACGAGCAGTACTTC
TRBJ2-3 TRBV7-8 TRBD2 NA CASTPWAGDLDTQYF TGTGCCAGCACCCCCTGGGCGGGAGATTTAGATACGCAGTATTTT
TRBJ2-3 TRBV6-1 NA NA CASSEDKGGWGTDTQYF TGTGCCAGCAGTGAAGACAAGGGAGGTTGGGGCACAGATACGCAGTATTTT
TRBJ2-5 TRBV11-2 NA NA CASRHPGTREKTQYF TGTGCCAGCAGGCACCCCGGTACGAGAGAGAAGACCCAGTACTTC
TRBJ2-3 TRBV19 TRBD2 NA CASAVSGSSTDTQYF TGTGCCAGTGCCGTGAGCGGGAGTAGCACAGATACGCAGTATTTT